The T cell receptor (beta chain) under discussion was sequenced for a study of T-cell memory formation after mild COVID-19. Points from the study as a whole: Some clones that responded were present in memory (sampled pre-infection), which suggests cross-reactive memory joined.

Trimming shortened V by 5 bases and J by 0 bases, and 8 bases separated the two germline ends. The CDR3 spans 14 residues. Comments on this clonotype: Antigen: not known.

TCRdb passed the 5' RACE reads through MiXCR, listing each CDR3 protein once. The sample carries under 250,000 distinct CDR3 sequences, just over 15% recorded once. The sequence came from an adult woman who had mild COVID-19 (a few samples of this study predate the infection). Cell type and time point are not known. Sample: PBMCs or a T cell subset sorted from them (not recorded which). The V gene is TRBV12-3 or TRBV12-4, the J gene TRBJ1-3; D not certain. CDR3 loop: CASSPYNSGNTIYF. The CDR3 DNA is TGTGCCAGCAGTCCTTACAACTCTGGAAACACCATATATTTT.